This T cell receptor beta chain was documented in a study of cytomegalovirus exposure and HLA in healthy donors (dated by TCRdb to about 2017). As for the study more broadly: A later analysis indicated that the 120 validation repertoires were generated on the platform also employed for the approximately 700 repertoires of the first cohort. The study aimed to test whether cataloging public T cell receptors could reveal signatures of past pathogen exposure. Besides the first cohort of under 700 subjects, a separate validation cohort made up of around 120 different subjects was used. To predict cytomegalovirus infection status, the study combined high-throughput TCR immunosequencing, statistical association of individual TCRs with disease status, and machine learning.

With regard to this clone: Its binding antigen is unknown. There are no base qualities to consult, and no much larger clone falls within one base.

The library was built by means of the immunoSEQ multiplex PCR assay. The paper's processing steps were these. A statistical classification framework was built to diagnose cytomegalovirus status from the catalog of TCR beta chain sequences. TCRdb carries this immuneACCESS record with in-frame sequences only. Its versions omit some clonotypes, under half of them owing to an unresolved V gene in the studies checked, with the rest unexplained. For V, J and clone size, that table is used; D and trimming come from the DNA. The sample table contains approximately 300,000 clones; only one count was recorded for roughly 85% of them. The leading ten clones occupy 0.7% to 0.85% of the sample. Donors formed part of the validation cohort, which comprised some 120 subjects and was distinct from the first cohort of 666 subjects. General study outcomes and caveats: The classifier was reported to diagnose cytomegalovirus status with high specificity and sensitivity in both the original cohort and the validation cohort. Three of the identified cytomegalovirus-associated TCR beta chains were confirmed in vitro to be specific for cytomegalovirus antigens. A later analysis found that TCRs clustered in the first cohort also tended to co-occur in the 120 or so validation repertoires, with roughly 95% of cluster scores above 0. A later analysis had no HLA typing for the validation cohort, so co-occurrence there was scored across all 120 repertoires. The study listed approximately 160 TCR beta chains as associated with cytomegalovirus. The authors suggested that the approach could potentially be generalized to other disease states and immunological phenotypes. Across donors, most TCR sequences were observed very rarely, whereas some public TCRs were present in many individuals.

Here V drops 4 bases and J drops 7 bases, and the junction holds 8 bases not matched to any gene. The CDR3 contains 14 residues, cysteine and phenylalanine counted. The only DNA kept is the CDR3, 42 bases in frame from the first base. CDR1 is given as SGHAT and CDR2 as FQNNGV, both from the germline V gene. The source is a young woman in good health and CMV-seronegative. Here the chain combines TRBV11-2 and TRBJ2-7; 9 middle bases align to TRBD2. Sequenced: PBMCs. The sequence in DNA is TGTGCCAGCAGCTCCCTCGCGGGAGGGGGAGAGCAGTACTTC. It is translated as CASSSLAGGGEQYF.